The TCR beta chain described here comes from a study of blood T cell repertoires in COVID-19. In the study's own analysis: Amplification from reference gene primers served as the basis for estimated nucleated cell counts. The table came from immunoSEQ multiplex PCR; TCRdb's copy has only in-frame clones and leaves some out. The DNA gave D and trimming, while V, J and clone size come from that table. Of fewer than 65,000 clones detected, about 80% appear once; the ten largest clones hold roughly 3.2%. This CDR3 spans 15 amino acids. With 0 bases removed from V and 2 bases from J, the gap between germline ends came to 10 bases. The germline V gene has CDR1 MNHNS and CDR2 SASEGT.

The sample comprised peripheral blood. The rearrangement joins TRBV6-1 to TRBJ1-2; the D gene is possibly TRBD1 (6 bases). The origin of this receptor is a man in his sixties with acute or convalescent COVID-19. CDR3: CASSEAYRENYGYTF. In nucleotides, the CDR3 is TGTGCCAGCAGTGAAGCGTACAGGGAAAACTATGGCTACACCTTC.